This TCR beta chain was sequenced during a study of blood T cell repertoires in COVID-19. Study at large: Donors in the United States, Italy and Spain gave samples during acute or convalescent COVID-19. From T cells, B-cell-depleted T cells, or PBMCs came the material, which was cDNA or gDNA.

Original processing notes: By means of reference gene primer amplification, nucleated cell counts were estimated. The method was immunoSEQ multiplex PCR; TCRdb's version includes in-frame clones alone and lacks a portion of them. V and J calls and clone size come straight from that table; D and trimming were deduced from the DNA. The table has roughly 35,000 clones, 80% seen once; the top ten hold under 35%. From germline, CDR1 is ENHRY and CDR2 SYGVKD. V shed 3 bases and J 9 bases; nucleotides not matched to a gene: 7. The length of the CDR3 is 13 residues. V gene TRBV10-3 combines with J gene TRBJ2-5, with 7 nucleotides matching TRBD1. The source of this sequence is a man older than 75 with acute or convalescent COVID-19. The sample comprised peripheral blood. The chain's CDR3 is CAISEMTGTAQYF. As DNA, the CDR3 is TGTGCCATCAGTGAAATGACAGGGACCGCCCAGTACTTC.